This paragraph covers one TCR beta chain sequence. Its antigen is not identified. Trimming removed 2 bases from V and 2 bases from J; junction bases left unmatched: 3. The CDR3 runs to 15 residues. CDR1 and CDR2 from the germline V gene are MNHNY and SVGAGI (reference sequence). The data derive from a study of T cell repertoires in cytomegalovirus infection. On the study more broadly: Public TCR beta signature analysis indicated the presence of both CMV infection and matching HLA type.

TCRdb called the reads again in MiXCR, with one record for every CDR3 protein. The sample includes 310,000 or so distinct CDR3 sequences, 25% seen only once; the top ten take about 15%. The study's findings and limits: Within the response measured ex vivo, HLA-C-restricted CMV-specific TCR beta clonotypes were dominant. Totalled public TCR beta family frequency picked out people who carried CMV plus the relevant HLA.

V gene TRBV6-6 combines with J gene TRBJ2-7; 10 positions match TRBD1. This sequence originates from a human donor in good health (CMV status not recorded). Some clones in this sample may be carry-over from other donors' samples. What was sequenced was PBMCs. CDR3 protein: CASSYGGQGTYEQYF. The CDR3 DNA sequence: TGTGCCAGCAGTTACGGGGGACAGGGGACCTACGAGCAGTACTTC.